This T cell receptor (beta chain) was recorded in a study of tumor and adjacent non-tumor tissue in lung cancer. In the study overall: Around 4 million productive TCRbeta reads were obtained per sample on average.

The library came from three nested PCR rounds adapted from ARM-PCR protocols. Each CDR3 protein gets one entry after TCRdb re-called the multiplex PCR reads with MiXCR. The sample yields approximately 68,000 distinct CDR3 sequences, approximately 73% seen once. To note about this clonotype: In this CDR3 the conserved last residue, phenylalanine or tryptophan, is missing, so a read error is likely.

No cell sorting was done before RNA was extracted from the tissue. More than 3 cm separated this lung sample from the edge of the tumor. Germline V gene sequence: CDR1 ENHRY, CDR2 SYGVKD. The CDR3 totals 13 residues. The V gene is TRBV10-3, the J gene TRBJ1-5, with D possibly being TRBD1 (5 bases). The TCR sequence derives from a man aged 60 to 75 with non-small cell lung cancer. Sequenced material: distant non-tumor lung tissue. CDR3 residues: CAISEAGNQAQHY. DNA for the CDR3: TGTGCCATCAGTGAAGCAGGGAATCAGGCCCAGCATTAT.